The T cell receptor (beta chain) under discussion was sequenced for a study of glioma-infiltrating T cells after dendritic cell vaccination. Only patients with spare fresh-frozen tumor and over two years of follow-up were included. Some clones are missing from TCRdb's copy, which holds only in-frame ones; the method was immunoSEQ multiplex PCR. This sample has under 100,000 clones, with 80% to 90% found just once. This CDR3 contains 14 residues. The V segment lost 3 bases and the J segment 7 bases; nucleotides outside the gene matches: 6. Germline lookup yields CDR1 MGHRA and CDR2 YSYEKL. The rearrangement links TRBV4-1 to TRBJ1-5; TRBD1 matches 7 bases. Here the sequenced sample was blood, taken before dendritic cell vaccination. This receptor was taken from a human donor with glioblastoma. The CDR3 DNA is TGCGCCAGCAGCCAGCCGGGACAGAGACAGCCCCAGCATTTT. It yields the protein CASSQPGQRQPQHF.